The entry below gives a single T cell receptor beta chain sequence along with its context. Its specificity is unknown. The CDR3 runs to 18 residues. V lost 2 bases, J lost 1 base, and 11 bases stayed unmatched. The germline V gene has CDR1 MNHEY and CDR2 SVGAGI. TCRdb recomputed calls from the RT-PCR reads with MiXCR, one row per CDR3 protein. The data contain 150,000 to 200,000 distinct CDR3 sequences, approximately 12% of them singletons. This sample is part of a study of response to subunit inactivated influenza vaccine. Overall study findings and caveats: The authors offered the suggestion that each seasonal influenza vaccination recruits few new T cells.

The sample also formed part of further work on T cells expressing NK-cell markers. This second study says: 5'RACE template switching with UMIs generated TCR beta cDNA. The study sequenced eight donors, seven HCMV-seropositive and one seronegative. The leading position in the CD3+CD56-NKG2C+ fraction of several donors also went to these clonotypes.

The gene calls are TRBV6-5 and TRBJ2-7; 10 nucleotides agree with TRBD2. The sample in question was CD8+ T cells sorted from PBMCs, obtained approximately 13 days after vaccination. The sequence came from a man in his forties or fifties who received an inactivated influenza vaccine. The CDR3 region has the DNA TGTGCCAGCAGTTACCTGGCAGGGAGCGGGAGGGATTCCTACGAGCAGTACTTC. Its translation: CASSYLAGSGRDSYEQYF.